One sample yielded the 14 T cell receptor beta chains listed below, sequenced in a study of early T cells in non-severe SARS-CoV-2 infection. TCRdb reanalysed the 5' RACE reads using MiXCR and keeps one entry per CDR3 protein. The sample lists roughly 62,000 distinct CDR3 sequences, 6.5% to 8.5% occurring once. The sequencing sample was made of whole blood. Receptors were obtained from an adult who was a healthcare worker with PCR-confirmed SARS-CoV-2 infection or an uninfected control (not recorded which).

The CDR3 DNA reads TGTGCCAGCTCCCGGGACAAAGAATACAATGAGCAGTTCTTC. Translated: CASSRDKEYNEQFF. The rearrangement uses TRBV7-2 and TRBJ2-1, with D perhaps matching TRBD1 (6 bases). Germline V gives CDR1 SGHTA, CDR2 FQGNSA. The CDR3 is 14 residues long. Trimming removed 8 bases at V and 4 bases at J, with 15 bases between.

The chain combines TRBV6-5 with TRBJ1-2; 9 bases are a match to TRBD1. The CDR3 sequence is 14 residues long. V shed 4 bases, J shed 4 bases, and the junction held 4 bases outside the gene matches. Germline V gene lookup returns CDR1 MNHEY and CDR2 SVGAGI. The CDR3 bases are TGTGCCAGCAGTTGGGAACAGGGGGCCTATGGCTACACCTTC. Its translation: CASSWEQGAYGYTF.

The chain employs TRBV7-9 and TRBJ2-6, with D unresolved. The germline V gene encodes CDR1 SEHNR and CDR2 FQNEAQ (reference sequence). The CDR3 is 15 amino acids. The V gene lost 5 bases and the J gene lost 1 base, with 9 bases spanning the gap. This CDR3 is CASSPKNSGANVLTF. As DNA, the CDR3 is TGTGCCAGCAGCCCCAAAAATTCTGGGGCCAACGTCCTGACTTTC.

This clonotype was counted between two and nine times. The rearrangement links TRBV6-5 to TRBJ1-1, with 7 nucleotides matching TRBD1. The CDR3 is 15 residues long. Germline V gene lookup returns CDR1 MNHEY and CDR2 SVGAGI. With 4 bases clipped from V and 1 base from J, the junction kept 6 bases outside the gene matches. CDR3 residues: CASSSTGHGNTEAFF. The CDR3 nucleotides are TGTGCCAGCAGTTCGACAGGGCACGGGAACACTGAAGCTTTCTTT.

The chain carries TRBV7-2 and TRBJ2-7; D is perhaps TRBD1 or TRBD2 (6 bases each). The CDR3 is 15 residues long. CDR1 and CDR2 from the germline V gene are SGHTA and FQGNSA. With 2 bases removed from V and 0 bases from J, the gap between germline ends came to 11 bases. The CDR3 DNA reads TGTGCCAGCAGCTTAAGGAGGGGGAGCTCCTACGAGCAGTACTTC. It is translated as CASSLRRGSSYEQYF.

This clonotype has more than one count but fewer than ten. The rearrangement uses TRBV11-2 and TRBJ1-3; unclear D gene. Germline V gene lookup returns CDR1 SGHAT and CDR2 FQNNGV. This CDR3 region has 15 residues. Deletions cut 5 bases from V and 0 bases from J, with 11 bases between. This CDR3 is CASSGKVYSGNTIYF. The DNA of the CDR3 is TGTGCCAGCAGCGGGAAGGTGTACTCTGGAAACACCATATATTTT. The full variable domain, in which reference TRBV11-2 and TRBJ1-3 provide the parts outside the CDR3, is EAGVAQSPRYKIIEKRQSVAFWCNPISGHATLYWYQQILGQGPKLLIQFQNNGVVDDSQLPKDRFSAERLKGVDSTLKIQPAKLEDSAVYLCASSGKVYSGNTIYFGEGSWLTVV.

This clonotype was seen many times. The chain couples TRBV6-5 to TRBJ1-2; the D gene is possibly TRBD1 (5 bases). V lost 3 bases and J lost 8, with 13 bases in between. The germline V gene encodes CDR1 MNHEY and CDR2 SVGAGI. The CDR3 has 13 amino acids. The CDR3: CASSYGGTEGYTF. The CDR3 nucleotides read TGTGCCAGCAGTTATGGGGGGACTGAGGGCTACACCTTC.

In its sample, this clonotype was seen a few times. The CDR3 DNA is TGTGCCAGCAGTTGGGGAGGGACCCCCTCGAACACTGAAGCTTTCTTT. It codes for CASSWGGTPSNTEAFF. The V and J genes are TRBV6-6 and TRBJ1-1; possible D gene TRBD1, 5 bases. CDR1 and CDR2 from the germline V gene are MNHNY and SVGAGI (reference sequence). V was clipped by 4 bases and J by 1 base, with 16 bases between them. CDR3 length equals 16 residues.

This clonotype occurred a few times. J is TRBJ2-7 and V is TRBV4-2; D call uncertain. Per the germline V gene, CDR1 is LGHNA and CDR2 is YNFKEQ. The V end was cut by 1 base, the J end by 7 bases, with 8 bases between. The CDR3 is 12 residues long. The chain's CDR3 is CASSQVKGEQYF. The DNA for the CDR3 is TGTGCCAGCAGCCAAGTGAAAGGAGAGCAGTACTTC.

This clonotype was seen only a few times. The rearrangement links TRBV20-1 to TRBJ2-7, with 8 bases that match TRBD2. Germline V lookup: CDR1 DFQATT, CDR2 SNEGSKA (reference sequence). CDR3 length: 14 residues. Trimming at V came to 1 base and at J to 4 bases, leaving 6 bases not matched to a gene. The CDR3 DNA reads TGCAGTGCTAGAGTACCGGCTAGCGGGTACGAGCAGTACTTC. It is translated as CSARVPASGYEQYF.

J is TRBJ2-7 and V is TRBV5-5; D remains ambiguous. CDR1 SGHKS and CDR2 YYEKEE come from the germline V gene (reference sequence). V lost 0 bases and J lost 0, with 4 bases in between. The CDR3 is 13 amino acids. The CDR3 here is CASSLGHSYEQYF. CDR3 coding DNA: TGTGCCAGCAGCTTGGGACACTCCTACGAGCAGTACTTC. Filled out from reference TRBV5-5 and TRBJ2-7, the complete variable domain reads DAGVTQSPTHLIKTRGQQVTLRCSPISGHKSVSWYQQVLGQGPQFIFQYYEKEERGRGNFPDRFSARQFPNYSSELNVNALLLGDSALYLCASSLGHSYEQYFGPGTRLTVT.

The sample holds a few counts of this clonotype. The chain employs TRBV29-1 and TRBJ2-3; TRBD1 matches 9 bases. The V and J ends lost 4 bases and 5 bases, in that order; junction bases with no gene match: 10. Germline V gene lookup returns CDR1 SQVTM and CDR2 ANQGSEA. This CDR3 region has 15 residues. DNA of the CDR3: TGCAGCGTTGGCGCGAGTGGACAGGGGATAGATACGCAGTATTTT. Amino acids: CSVGASGQGIDTQYF.

This clonotype was observed a handful of times. V usage is TRBV13 and J usage is TRBJ2-1, with TRBD1 matching 7 bases. The germline V gene encodes CDR1 PRHDT and CDR2 FYEKMQ (reference sequence). Trimming at V came to 6 bases and at J to 5 bases, leaving 10 bases not matched to a gene. The CDR3 consists of 15 residues. CDR3 in DNA: TGTGCCAGCAGGCCCGGGACAGCATTTGACAATGAGCAGTTCTTC. This encodes CASRPGTAFDNEQFF.

This clonotype was picked up many times. The CDR3 region has the DNA TGTGCCAGCAGTAAACTAGCGGGAGTCCGTTCCGGTACGCAGTATTTT. It encodes CASSKLAGVRSGTQYF. V usage is TRBV6-5 and J usage is TRBJ2-3, with TRBD2 matching over 11 bases. Germline CDR1 is MNHEY and CDR2 is SVGAGI. J lost 8 bases, V lost 5 bases, and 12 bases had no gene match. The CDR3 length is 16 residues.